Presented here are 9 T cell receptor beta chains from one specimen sequenced in a study of T cells in Graves' hyperthyroidism and ophthalmopathy. RNA transcripts served as the template for amplifying TCR beta CDR3 regions. First-round RT-PCR of the TCR CDR3 relied on the HTBI primer set. TCRdb analysed the multiplex PCR reads with MiXCR anew, one entry per CDR3 protein. The sample yields 480,000 or so distinct CDR3 sequences, about 45% seen once. Sequencing was done on a sample of peripheral blood or thyroid tissue (not recorded which). The receptor source for this set is an adult woman with Graves' disease, either hyperthyroidism or ophthalmopathy (not recorded which).

This clonotype was detected many times. The J gene is TRBJ2-2, the V gene TRBV9; 9 bases align to TRBD2. The CDR3 totals 18 residues. Trimming at V came to 0 bases and at J to 5 bases, leaving 11 bases not matched to a gene. CDR1 SGDLS and CDR2 YYNGEE come from the germline V gene. CDR3 amino acids: CASSVARSGRSGTGELFF. The CDR3 coding sequence is TGTGCCAGCAGCGTAGCTCGAAGCGGGAGGTCGGGGACCGGGGAGCTGTTTTTT.

This clonotype was detected many times. The chain is built from TRBV4-3 and TRBJ2-5; 12 positions agree with TRBD2. Germline CDR1 LGHNA, CDR2 YSLEER. With V trimmed by 5 bases and J by 5 bases, 9 bases remained unmatched. The CDR3 extends over 16 amino acids. CDR3 bases: TGCGCCAGCAGCTCCCAAAGACTAGCGGGAGCGGAGACCCAGTACTTC. Translating it yields CASSSQRLAGAETQYF.

This clonotype was seen repeatedly, ten times or more. The chain joins TRBV5-4 to TRBJ2-5, with 9 positions matching TRBD2. Trimming cost V 4 bases and J 9 bases; bases outside gene matches: 16. The CDR3 has 16 residues. The germline gives CDR1 SGHNT, CDR2 YYREEE (reference sequence). The CDR3 loop is CASSPPSGEADRAQYF. The DNA for the CDR3 is TGTGCCAGCAGCCCGCCTAGCGGGGAGGCTGACCGGGCCCAGTACTTC.

V is TRBV28 and J is TRBJ1-5, with D unresolved. The CDR3 covers 15 residues. The germline V and J ends were trimmed by 7 bases and 4 bases, with 17 bases remaining between them. Germline V gene lookup returns CDR1 MDHEN and CDR2 SYDVKM. The CDR3 DNA reads as TGTGCCAGCAATCATGGAACCCCGGTGAATCAGCCCCAGCATTTT. It specifies CASNHGTPVNQPQHF.

This chain uses TRBV5-1 with TRBJ1-1; the match to TRBD1 covers 7 bases. The V segment lost 0 bases and the J segment 11 bases; nucleotides outside the gene matches: 10. The CDR3 loop spans 14 amino acids. From germline, CDR1 is SGHRS and CDR2 YFSETQ. CDR3: CASSLGQGDLWAFF. CDR3 sequence (DNA): TGCGCCAGCAGCTTGGGACAGGGTGATTTGTGGGCTTTCTTT.

This clonotype was found a few times. The chain has TRBV15 and TRBJ1-5; no firm D call. The CDR3 contains 15 residues. Germline CDR1 and CDR2: LNHNV and YYDKDF (reference sequence). Trimming removed 1 base from V and 4 bases from J, with 11 bases in between. The CDR3 nucleotides read TGTGCCACCAGCAGAGTTATGCCGGGGAATCAGCCCCAGCATTTT. Translation gives CATSRVMPGNQPQHF.

Comment on this clonotype: At one of its ends the junction is not consistent with the germline gene, which may arise from a read error. This chain uses TRBV9 with TRBJ1-5, with a weak D call TRBD1 (6 bases). This CDR3 comprises 16 residues. CDR1 is SGDLS and CDR2 is YYNGEE in the germline V gene. Here the CDR3 reads CASSRGGDTTNQSQHF. CDR3 nucleotides: TGTGCCAGCAGCCGGGGAGGGGACACAACCAATCAGTCCCAGCATTTT.

Here the CDR3 DNA reads TGCAGTGCTAGGGCCGGTGGCCTACTCGGCGAGCAGTACTTC. This sequence encodes CSARAGGLLGEQYF. The chain links TRBV20-1 to TRBJ2-7; D not certain. Germline lookup yields CDR1 DFQATT and CDR2 SNEGSKA (reference sequence). V was cut by 3 bases and J by 6 bases, with 18 bases left in between. This CDR3 is 14 amino acids long.

V usage is TRBV20-1 and J usage is TRBJ1-1, with a weak D call TRBD1 (5 bases). The germline gives CDR1 DFQATT, CDR2 SNEGSKA (reference sequence). CDR3 length equals 13 residues. With 3 bases removed from V and 7 bases from J, the gap between germline ends came to 15 bases. The CDR3 DNA reads TGCAGTGCTAGGCAGGGCACTGCCTTTGAAGCTTTCTTT. This gives the protein CSARQGTAFEAFF.